These T cell receptor beta chains were read from a single sample in a study of T cell responses to AZD1222 COVID-19 vaccine. Method: immunoSEQ multiplex PCR; TCRdb's copy keeps in-frame clones and lacks some. This sample has some 140,000 clones; over 80% occur once, and the top ten carry about 6.7%. The specimen was peripheral blood, collected 28 days after the second AZD1222 dose. These receptors all come from an adult who received the AZD1222 COVID-19 vaccine. The CDR3 runs from the conserved cysteine through the conserved F or W. The D gene is left open where the match is weak. Clone size is stated in some rows and not others, as once, few, many or a class when expanded.

CDR3: CASSLVDRDSTEAFF
DNA: TGCGCCAGCAGCTTGGTGGATCGGGACAGCACTGAAGCTTTCTTT
J: TRBJ1-1
D: TRBD1
V: TRBV5-1
size: once

CDR3: CASSGGVGYTF
DNA: TGTGCCAGCAGCGGTGGGGTTGGCTACACCTTC
J: TRBJ1-2
D: NA
V: TRBV28
size: NA

CDR3: CASSAGSGPEAFF
DNA: TGTGCCAGCAGCGCAGGCTCCGGCCCTGAAGCTTTCTTT
J: TRBJ1-1
D: NA
V: TRBV9
size: NA

CDR3: CASSPGRGQGGYGYTF
DNA: TGTGCCAGCAGCCCCGGAAGGGGACAGGGCGGCTATGGCTACACCTTC
J: TRBJ1-2
D: TRBD1
V: TRBV3-1/TRBV3-2
size: NA

CDR3: CASSVVRGGLSVNTEAFF
DNA: TGTGCCAGCAGCGTAGTAAGGGGTGGCCTCTCTGTAAACACTGAAGCTTTCTTT
J: TRBJ1-1
D: NA
V: TRBV9
size: NA

CDR3: CASSLRGLAPYGYTF
DNA: TGTGCCAGTAGTCTCAGGGGGCTAGCTCCTTATGGCTACACCTTC
J: TRBJ1-2
D: TRBD1
V: TRBV19
size: NA

CDR3: CASSPAPLRGAYNEQFF
DNA: TGTGCCAGCAGCCCGGCCCCTTTGAGGGGGGCCTACAATGAGCAGTTCTTC
J: TRBJ2-1
D: NA
V: TRBV5-4
size: NA

CDR3: CASSDTRRTYEQYF
DNA: TGTGCCAGCAGTGATACCAGGCGAACCTACGAGCAGTACTTC
J: TRBJ2-7
D: NA
V: TRBV6-1
size: NA

CDR3: CASSYFTGVNTEAFF
DNA: TGTGCCAGCAGTTATTTCACAGGGGTGAACACTGAAGCTTTCTTT
J: TRBJ1-1
D: TRBD1
V: TRBV2
size: NA

CDR3: CASSPLVTEAFF
DNA: TGTGCCAGCAGCCCCTTGGTCACTGAAGCTTTCTTT
J: TRBJ1-1
D: NA
V: TRBV7-9
size: NA

CDR3: CASSLGEEGTQYF
DNA: TGTGCCAGCAGCTTAGGGGAGGAGGGGACCCAGTACTTC
J: TRBJ2-5
D: NA
V: TRBV11-2
size: NA

CDR3: CASSRLAHEQFF
DNA: TGTGCCAGCAGCAGACTAGCACATGAGCAGTTCTTC
J: TRBJ2-1
D: TRBD2
V: TRBV28
size: NA

CDR3: CASSFSQGVTEAFF
DNA: TGTGCCAGCTCATTCTCTCAGGGGGTAACTGAAGCTTTCTTT
J: TRBJ1-1
D: TRBD1
V: TRBV18
size: NA

CDR3: CASSLNVRTPTDTQYF
DNA: TGCGCCAGCAGCTTGAATGTGCGAACTCCCACAGATACGCAGTATTTT
J: TRBJ2-3
D: NA
V: TRBV5-1
size: NA

CDR3: CASSLALTGDGYTF
DNA: TGCGCCAGCAGCTTGGCTCTTACAGGGGATGGCTACACCTTC
J: TRBJ1-2
D: TRBD1
V: TRBV5-1
size: NA

CDR3: CASSFHRQGVRGTDTQYF
DNA: TGTGCCAGCAGCTTCCACAGACAGGGGGTCCGCGGCACAGATACGCAGTATTTT
J: TRBJ2-3
D: TRBD1
V: TRBV7-8
size: NA

CDR3: CASSQYLDRENQPQHF
DNA: TGTGCCAGCAGCCAATACTTAGACAGGGAAAATCAGCCCCAGCATTTT
J: TRBJ1-5
D: TRBD1
V: TRBV16
size: NA

CDR3: CASRLEGGMNTEAFF
DNA: TGTGCCAGTCGATTGGAGGGGGGGATGAACACTGAAGCTTTCTTT
J: TRBJ1-1
D: NA
V: TRBV6-5
size: once

CDR3: CASSPPGTGLHNEQFF
DNA: TGTGCCAGCAGCCCACCCGGGACAGGGCTTCACAATGAGCAGTTCTTC
J: TRBJ2-1
D: TRBD1
V: TRBV5-6
size: NA

CDR3: CATVPGQGYNEQFF
DNA: TGTGCCACCGTACCGGGGCAGGGATACAATGAGCAGTTCTTC
J: TRBJ2-1
D: NA
V: TRBV2
size: NA

CDR3: CASTTGSVHNEQFF
DNA: TGTGCCAGTACGACAGGGTCTGTCCACAATGAGCAGTTCTTC
J: TRBJ2-1
D: TRBD1
V: TRBV19
size: NA

CDR3: CASSWGLAGLSEQYF
DNA: TGTGCCAGCAGCTGGGGACTAGCGGGACTGTCGGAGCAGTACTTC
J: TRBJ2-7
D: TRBD2
V: TRBV7-2
size: once

CDR3: CASTLRDSPTEAFF
DNA: TGCGCCAGCACCCTTAGGGACAGTCCCACTGAAGCTTTCTTT
J: TRBJ1-1
D: TRBD1
V: TRBV5-1
size: few

CDR3: CASSKTSPPRTGGRFEKLFF
DNA: TGTGCCAGCAGCAAAACCTCTCCCCCGCGGACAGGGGGCAGGTTTGAAAAACTGTTTTTT
J: TRBJ1-4
D: NA
V: TRBV21-1
size: once

CDR3: CASSRGQGNGYGYTF
DNA: TGTGCCAGCAGCCGGGGACAGGGCAATGGGTATGGCTACACCTTC
J: TRBJ1-2
D: TRBD1
V: TRBV7-9
size: NA

CDR3: CASSFAGSGELFF
DNA: TGTGCCAGCAGTTTCGCAGGGTCCGGGGAGCTGTTTTTT
J: TRBJ2-2
D: NA
V: TRBV12-3/TRBV12-4
size: NA

CDR3: CASSPEGSGGTEAFF
DNA: TGTGCCAGCTCACCAGAGGGATCGGGTGGCACTGAAGCTTTCTTT
J: TRBJ1-1
D: NA
V: TRBV18
size: NA

CDR3: CASSLFPRGHNSGNTIYF
DNA: TGTGCCAGCAGCTTATTCCCCAGGGGGCATAACTCTGGAAACACCATATATTTT
J: TRBJ1-3
D: TRBD1
V: TRBV7-3
size: NA